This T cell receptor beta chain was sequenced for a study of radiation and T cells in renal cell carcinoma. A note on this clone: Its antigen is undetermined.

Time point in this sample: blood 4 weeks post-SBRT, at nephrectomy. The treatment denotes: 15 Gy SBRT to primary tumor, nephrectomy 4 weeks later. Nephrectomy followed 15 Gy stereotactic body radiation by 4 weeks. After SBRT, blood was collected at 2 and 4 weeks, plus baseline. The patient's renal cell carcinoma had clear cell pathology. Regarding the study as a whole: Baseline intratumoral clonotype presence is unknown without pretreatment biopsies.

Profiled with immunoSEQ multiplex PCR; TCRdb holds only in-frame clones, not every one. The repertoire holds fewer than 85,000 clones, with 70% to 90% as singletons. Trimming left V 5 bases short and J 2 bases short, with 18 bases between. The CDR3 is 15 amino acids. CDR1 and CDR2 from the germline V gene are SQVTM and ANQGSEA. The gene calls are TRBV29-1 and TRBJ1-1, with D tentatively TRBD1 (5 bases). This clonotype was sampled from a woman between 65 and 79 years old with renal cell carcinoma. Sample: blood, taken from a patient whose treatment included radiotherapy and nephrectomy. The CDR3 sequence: CSVTPTGGPNTEAFF. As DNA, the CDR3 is TGCAGCGTTACCCCCACCGGGGGTCCCAACACTGAAGCTTTCTTT.